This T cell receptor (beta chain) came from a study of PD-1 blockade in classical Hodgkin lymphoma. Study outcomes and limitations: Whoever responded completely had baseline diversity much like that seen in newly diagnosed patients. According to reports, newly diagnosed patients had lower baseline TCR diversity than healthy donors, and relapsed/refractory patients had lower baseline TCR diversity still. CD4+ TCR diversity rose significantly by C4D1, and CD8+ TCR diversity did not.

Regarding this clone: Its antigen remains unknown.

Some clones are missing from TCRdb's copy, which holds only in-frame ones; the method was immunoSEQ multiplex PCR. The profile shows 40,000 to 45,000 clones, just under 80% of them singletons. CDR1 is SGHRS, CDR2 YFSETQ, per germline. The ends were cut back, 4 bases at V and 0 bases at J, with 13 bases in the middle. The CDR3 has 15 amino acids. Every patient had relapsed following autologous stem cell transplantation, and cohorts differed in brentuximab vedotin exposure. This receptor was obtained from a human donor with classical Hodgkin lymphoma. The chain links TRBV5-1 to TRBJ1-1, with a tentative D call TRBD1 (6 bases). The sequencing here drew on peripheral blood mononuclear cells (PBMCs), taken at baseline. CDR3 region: CASSRDISMNTEAFF. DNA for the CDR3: TGCGCCAGCAGCCGGGACATAAGCATGAACACTGAAGCTTTCTTT.